This T cell receptor beta chain was observed in a study of blood T cell repertoires in COVID-19 (dated by TCRdb to the early 2020s). Background on the whole study: Samples covering the acute and convalescent phases of COVID-19 were provided by collaborators in the United States, Italy and Spain. The material from the prospective study consisted of cDNA or gDNA derived from T cells, B-cell-depleted T cells, or PBMCs. Subjects who had been exposed to COVID-19, were actively infected with it, or had recovered from it provided the deeply sampled blood TCRbeta repertoires that made up the dataset. The repertoires were made available in a free public database intended to serve as a resource for research on the immune response to SARS-CoV-2. Samples were obtained from the ongoing ImmuneRACE study (first 160 participants) and from about 1,300 subjects provided by 6 global collaborators. A de-identified subject ID, COVID-19 status, age in years and sex were almost always included in the sample metadata. Where available, HLA class I and class II types were taken from metadata supplied by the sample provider and were not determined by assay-based typing.

TCRbeta CDR3 regions were amplified from genomic DNA by means of the immunoSEQ Assay, a bias-controlled multiplex PCR. The original methods were these. Nucleated cell counts per sample were estimated from amplification of reference gene primers within the assay. Sequence reads were collapsed and filtered to measure the absolute abundance of every unique TCRbeta CDR3 rearrangement. For each sample, productive Simpson clonality was calculated by taking the square root of Simpson's diversity index across productive rearrangements. TCRdb stores this immuneACCESS table with in-frame sequences only. Part of the clones is absent; in the studies checked, under half of the shortfall reflects unresolved V genes, and no reason is known for the rest. V and J calls and clone size are copied from that table; D and trimming were computed from the DNA. For this sample there are approximately 400,000 clones; about 87% appear just once. The top ten clones comprise roughly 12% of the sample.

With regard to this clone: This clone's antigen is unknown. Base qualities are not recorded, but no much larger clone differs from it by a single base.

Study-wide findings and limitations: Clinical and demographic metadata were provided uncurated, with the amount varying by source and participant.

The CDR3 sequence holds 14 residues, the cysteine and phenylalanine included. Only the CDR3 DNA is retained, 42 bases long and in frame from the first base. Trimmed from V: 4 bases; trimmed from J: 5 bases; junction bases lacking a gene match: 8. Based on the germline V gene, the CDR1 and CDR2 sequences are SGHTA and FQGTGA. In Seattle, one collaborating source enrolled patients while the infection was active and tracked those patients longitudinally over the course of disease. Whole blood was collected in K2EDTA tubes by collaborating institutions according to the institutions' own protocols. For TCRbeta analysis, collaborators shipped samples in one of three forms: frozen whole blood, isolated PBMCs, or DNA extracted from either of those sample types.

Sequenced material: peripheral blood. The sequence was collected from a woman between 50 and 59 years old with COVID-19, enrolled during active disease. The V gene is TRBV7-3 and the J gene is TRBJ2-7; 7 central nucleotides agree with TRBD2. CDR3 region: CASSSPGLPDEQYF. Read as DNA, the sequence is TGTGCCAGCAGCTCGCCGGGACTACCGGACGAGCAGTACTTC.